This TCR beta chain was sequenced in a study of cytomegalovirus exposure and HLA in healthy donors. Study results and caveats: Some TCR beta chains (over 150 of them) were listed as cytomegalovirus-associated. In a later analysis, HLA-associated beta chains showed higher expansion and lower generation probabilities than comparable chains.

Primers for the PCR totalled 60 Vbeta and 13 Jbeta. The method was immunoSEQ multiplex PCR; TCRdb's version includes in-frame clones alone and lacks a portion of them. Of about 120,000 clones listed, roughly 80% are singletons. CDR3 length: 13 residues. Deletions cut 7 bases from V and 7 bases from J, with 16 bases between. The germline CDR1 and CDR2 sequences are MDHEN and SYDVKM. In the case of this clone: Its antigen remains unidentified.

Specimen: PBMCs. The chain uses TRBV28 and TRBJ1-1, with D maybe TRBD1 (6 bases). This receptor was taken from a woman aged 40 to 50 in good health and CMV-seropositive. The CDR3, as DNA: TGTGCCAGCAACCTACAGGGTCCCCATGAAGCTTTCTTT. It is translated as CASNLQGPHEAFF.